A single sample is the source of the 15 T cell receptor beta chains below, sequenced in a study of blood T cell repertoires in COVID-19. The assay was immunoSEQ multiplex PCR, and TCRdb's table has in-frame clones only and misses some. Among approximately 94,000 clones listed, about nine tenths were seen once. The sequencing sample was made of peripheral blood. The receptors shown here come from a man over 45 with active COVID-19.

This chain links TRBV5-1 with TRBJ2-1, with TRBD2 matching 8 bases. This CDR3 region has 17 residues. Germline V lookup: CDR1 SGHRS, CDR2 YFSETQ. The ends lost 3 bases at V and 1 base at J; junction bases unmatched: 9. The CDR3 DNA follows: TGCGCCAGCAGCTGGAATGGCCAGCGGGGGTCCTACAATGAGCAGTTCTTC. Translation: CASSWNGQRGSYNEQFF.

This chain joins TRBV5-1 and TRBJ2-2; a possible D gene is TRBD2 (6 bases). The CDR3 loop spans 12 amino acids. Germline loops: CDR1 SGHRS, CDR2 YFSETQ. Trimming left V 5 bases short and J 5 bases short, with 7 bases between. The CDR3 DNA is TGCGCCAGCAGGGGAGGAACCGGGGAGCTGTTTTTT. As protein: CASRGGTGELFF.

This chain links TRBV5-5 with TRBJ1-3; D remains ambiguous. Trimming left V 1 base short and J 0 bases short, with 5 bases between. Germline CDR1 SGHKS, CDR2 YYEKEE (reference sequence). The CDR3 is 14 residues long. CDR3 nucleotides: TGTGCCAGCAGCTTGACATACTCTGGAAACACCATATATTTT. Translating it yields CASSLTYSGNTIYF.

The chain uses TRBV2 and TRBJ2-3; 7 nucleotides match TRBD1. V lost 5 bases and J lost 2; bases outside the gene matches: 7. The CDR3 length is 15 residues. Looked up from germline, CDR1 is SNHLY and CDR2 is FYNNEI. The CDR3 DNA reads TGTGCCAGCAGTCACAGGGGCGCCTACACAGATACGCAGTATTTT. This translates into CASSHRGAYTDTQYF.

This clone was seen only once. The J gene is TRBJ1-2, the V gene TRBV19, with a possible D match to TRBD1 (6 bases). Trimming left V 6 bases short and J 4 bases short, with 18 bases between. Germline-derived CDR1 and CDR2 are LNHDA and SQIVND (reference sequence). This CDR3 has 15 residues. The CDR3 region is CASSTSGSGVYGYTF. DNA of the CDR3: TGTGCCAGTAGCACGTCGGGATCAGGGGTCTATGGCTACACCTTC.

The rearrangement joins TRBV10-2 to TRBJ2-1, with D possibly matching TRBD1 (6 bases). The CDR3 length is 14 residues. Germline CDR1 and CDR2: WSHSY and SAAADI. With 5 bases removed from V and 2 bases from J, the gap between germline ends came to 10 bases. As DNA, the CDR3 is TGCGCCAGCAGTCAGAAGGGGGCCTACAATGAGCAGTTCTTC. Protein: CASSQKGAYNEQFF.

V and J are TRBV5-7 and TRBJ1-5; D uncertain. Being an ORF, TRBV5-7 has a function that is uncertain. This CDR3 contains 16 residues. Between the trimmed V and J ends, which lost 2 bases and 0 bases, there was a span of 12 bases. CDR3 residues: CASSFLFSYSNQPQHF. DNA of the CDR3: TGTGCCAGCAGCTTCTTATTCAGTTATAGCAATCAGCCCCAGCATTTT.

The gene calls are TRBV29-1 and TRBJ2-3; TRBD1 might be the D (5 bases). Germline loops: CDR1 SQVTM, CDR2 ANQGSEA. V was clipped by 4 bases and J by 0 bases, with 8 bases between them. CDR3 length: 13 residues. CDR3 loop: CSVVRTSTDTQYF. The CDR3 coding sequence is TGCAGCGTTGTACGGACAAGCACAGATACGCAGTATTTT.

V is TRBV18 and J is TRBJ1-1; D ambiguous. Germline CDR1 is KGHSH and CDR2 is LQKENI. This CDR3 region has 13 residues. The ends were cut back, 5 bases at V and 8 bases at J, with 15 bases in the middle. This CDR3 reads CASSFSTSEEAFF. In DNA, the CDR3 is TGTGCCAGCTCATTCTCGACATCCGAAGAAGCTTTCTTT.

The CDR3 loop is CASSFTAGPDTQYF. In nucleotides, the CDR3 is TGTGCCAGCTCATTTACCGCGGGGCCCGATACGCAGTATTTT. The chain uses TRBV7-3 and TRBJ2-3; D perhaps matches TRBD2 (6 bases). In germline, CDR1 is SGHTA, CDR2 FQGTGA. This CDR3 comprises 14 residues. V shed 8 bases and J shed 6 bases, with 18 bases lying between them.

CDR3 in amino acids: CASSTDRVNYNSPLHF. CDR3 DNA: TGTGCCAGCAGCACGGACAGGGTGAATTATAATTCACCCCTCCACTTT. The chain recombines TRBV5-7 with TRBJ1-6; 8 positions match TRBD1. TRBV5-7 is reported as an ORF; its role is uncertain. The trim removed 4 bases at V and 4 bases at J, leaving 7 bases unmatched. The CDR3 loop spans 16 amino acids.

The genes are TRBV7-2 and TRBJ2-5; 7 nucleotides line up with TRBD2. This CDR3 has 15 amino acids. The V gene end was trimmed by 3 bases and the J gene end by 5 bases; junction bases not matched to a gene: 9. Germline V gene data show CDR1 as SGHTA and CDR2 as FQGNSA. The CDR3: CASSFDPRGGETQYF. CDR3 coding DNA: TGTGCCAGCAGCTTCGACCCCCGGGGAGGGGAGACCCAGTACTTC.

The gene calls are TRBV7-9 and TRBJ2-5; 8 bases match TRBD1. V lost 2 bases to trimming and J lost 2 bases; unmatched junction nucleotides: 16. This CDR3 has 19 amino acids. The V gene's germline CDR1 is SEHNR and CDR2 FQNEAQ (reference sequence). Written as DNA, the CDR3 is TGTGCCAGCAGCTTAATAGCGCCAGACCCAGACAGGGGTCAAGAGACCCAGTACTTC. Translated: CASSLIAPDPDRGQETQYF.

The genes are TRBV11-2 and TRBJ2-7, with 7 bases lining up with TRBD2. Trimming took 6 bases from V and 12 from J; bases not matched to a gene: 14. This CDR3 contains 13 residues. Germline assignment: CDR1 SGHAT and CDR2 FQNNGV. The CDR3 nucleotides read TGTGCCAGCAGACCTTCCGGCGGGAGTATCGCGTACGTC. It is translated as CASRPSGGSIAYV.

The chain couples TRBV5-1 to TRBJ2-3; TRBD2 matches at 14 bases. The CDR3 has 18 residues. The germline CDR1 and CDR2 sequences are SGHRS and YFSETQ. V lost 3 bases, J lost 0 bases, and 6 bases stayed unmatched. The CDR3 DNA reads TGCGCCAGCAGCTCCCGACTAGCGGGAGGGTTTAGCACAGATACGCAGTATTTT. It specifies CASSSRLAGGFSTDTQYF.